The T cell receptor beta chain under discussion was sequenced for a study of shared clonotypes between healthy human individuals. Positively selected for CCR7, the CD45RO-negative cells used as naive CD8 cells excluded terminally differentiated effector memory CD45RA+ cells. V was cut by 6 bases and J by 6 bases, with 15 bases left in between. The germline V gene encodes CDR1 MGHRA and CDR2 YSYEKL. The CDR3 extends over 13 amino acids. The method was immunoSEQ multiplex PCR; TCRdb's version includes in-frame clones alone and lacks a portion of them. The sample has roughly 1,800,000 clones; around 96% are singletons.

This receptor was taken from a man between 18 and 35 years old in good health. The chain uses TRBV4-1 and TRBJ2-7; D may be TRBD2 (5 bases). The sequenced sample was naive CD8+ T cells sorted from blood. Written as DNA, the CDR3 is TGCGCCAGCAGTCTAAGGTTGGAGGCCGAGCAGTACTTC. Protein: CASSLRLEAEQYF.